The entry below describes one T cell receptor (beta chain). The antigen remains unidentified. This sample was taken from a study of T cell responses to AZD1222 COVID-19 vaccine. Broader study findings: Females made up more of the donors, who were largely white British, and clonal diversity may have come out too low.

Method: immunoSEQ multiplex PCR; TCRdb's copy keeps in-frame clones and lacks some. In the table there are about 56,000 clones, approximately 83% of which are singletons. Here the sequenced sample was peripheral blood, taken on day 0 of AZD1222 vaccination. The clonotype comes from an adult in good health.

CDR3 residues: CASPGTGPYEQYF. The CDR3, as DNA: TGTGCCAGTCCCGGGACGGGCCCCTACGAGCAGTACTTC. The V gene is TRBV2, the J gene TRBJ2-7; the D call may be TRBD1 or TRBD2 (5 bases each). Germline V gene lookup returns CDR1 SNHLY and CDR2 FYNNEI. CDR3 length equals 13 residues. V was clipped by 9 bases and J by 2 bases, with 14 bases between them.